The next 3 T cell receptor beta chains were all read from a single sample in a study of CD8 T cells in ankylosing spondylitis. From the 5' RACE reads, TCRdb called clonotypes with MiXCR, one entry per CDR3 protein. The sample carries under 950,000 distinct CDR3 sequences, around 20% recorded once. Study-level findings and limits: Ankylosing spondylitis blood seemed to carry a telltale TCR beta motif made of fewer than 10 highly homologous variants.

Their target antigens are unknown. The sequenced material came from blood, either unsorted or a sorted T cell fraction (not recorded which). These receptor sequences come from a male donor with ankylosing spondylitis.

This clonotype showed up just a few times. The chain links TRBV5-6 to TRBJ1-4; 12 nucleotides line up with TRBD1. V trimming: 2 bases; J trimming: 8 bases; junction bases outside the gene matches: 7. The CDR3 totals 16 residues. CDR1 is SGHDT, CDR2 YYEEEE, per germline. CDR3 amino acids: CASSFPSGTGGEKLFF. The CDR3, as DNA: TGTGCCAGCAGCTTTCCCTCCGGGACAGGGGGCGAAAAACTGTTTTTT.

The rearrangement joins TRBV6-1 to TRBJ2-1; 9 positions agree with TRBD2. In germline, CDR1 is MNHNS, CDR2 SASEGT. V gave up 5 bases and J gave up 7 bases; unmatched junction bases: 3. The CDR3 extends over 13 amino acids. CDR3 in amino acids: CASSRLAANEQFF. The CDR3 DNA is TGTGCCAGCAGTCGACTAGCGGCAAATGAGCAGTTCTTC.

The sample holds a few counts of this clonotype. The CDR3 DNA reads as TGTGCCAGCAGCGCCTCTAGGAGTGAGCAGTTCTTC. Residues: CASSASRSEQFF. The chain links TRBV25-1 to TRBJ2-1; D unresolved. V was shortened by 6 bases and J by 9 bases, with 12 bases between the two germline ends. The CDR3 runs to 12 residues. Per germline, CDR1 MGHDK and CDR2 SYGVNS.